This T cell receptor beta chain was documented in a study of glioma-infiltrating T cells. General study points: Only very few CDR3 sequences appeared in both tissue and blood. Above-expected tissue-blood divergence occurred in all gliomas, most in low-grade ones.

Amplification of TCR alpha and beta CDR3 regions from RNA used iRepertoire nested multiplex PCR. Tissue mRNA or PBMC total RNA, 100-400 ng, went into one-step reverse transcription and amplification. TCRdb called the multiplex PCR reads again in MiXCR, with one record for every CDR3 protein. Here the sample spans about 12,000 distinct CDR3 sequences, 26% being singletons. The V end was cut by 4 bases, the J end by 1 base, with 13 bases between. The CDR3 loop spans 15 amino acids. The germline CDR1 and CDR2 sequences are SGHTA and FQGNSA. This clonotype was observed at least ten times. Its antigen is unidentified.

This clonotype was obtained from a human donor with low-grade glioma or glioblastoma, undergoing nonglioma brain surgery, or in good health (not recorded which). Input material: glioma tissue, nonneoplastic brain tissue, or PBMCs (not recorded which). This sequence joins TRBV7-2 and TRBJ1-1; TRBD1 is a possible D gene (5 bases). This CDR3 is CASSSSREGNTEAFF. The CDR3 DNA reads TGTGCCAGCAGCTCGAGCAGGGAGGGGAACACTGAAGCTTTCTTT. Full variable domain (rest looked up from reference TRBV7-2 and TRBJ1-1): GAGVSQSPSNKVTEKGKDVELRCDPISGHTALYWYRQSLGQGLEFLIYFQGNSAPDKSGLPSDRFSAERTGGSVSTLTIQRTQQEDSAVYLCASSSSREGNTEAFFGQGTRLTVV.